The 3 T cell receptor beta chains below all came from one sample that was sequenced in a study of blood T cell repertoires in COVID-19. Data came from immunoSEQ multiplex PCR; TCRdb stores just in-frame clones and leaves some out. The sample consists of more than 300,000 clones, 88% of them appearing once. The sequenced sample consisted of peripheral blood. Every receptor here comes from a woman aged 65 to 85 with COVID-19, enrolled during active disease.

CDR3 protein: CASSQEPESEQFF. CDR3 bases: TGCGCCAGCAGCCAAGAGCCCGAGAGTGAGCAGTTCTTC. V is TRBV4-3 and J is TRBJ2-1; D is ambiguous. This CDR3 has 13 residues. Germline V gene sequence: CDR1 LGHNA, CDR2 YSLEER. The V end was cut by 0 bases, the J end by 9 bases, with 9 bases between.

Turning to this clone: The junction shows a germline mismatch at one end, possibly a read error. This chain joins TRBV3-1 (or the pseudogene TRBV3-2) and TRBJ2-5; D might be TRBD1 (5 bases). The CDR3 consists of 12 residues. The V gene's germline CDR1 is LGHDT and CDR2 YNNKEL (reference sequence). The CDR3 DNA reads TGTGCCAGCAGCCAAGTAGGGGTCCGCTCTAACTTC. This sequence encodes CASSQVGVRSNF.

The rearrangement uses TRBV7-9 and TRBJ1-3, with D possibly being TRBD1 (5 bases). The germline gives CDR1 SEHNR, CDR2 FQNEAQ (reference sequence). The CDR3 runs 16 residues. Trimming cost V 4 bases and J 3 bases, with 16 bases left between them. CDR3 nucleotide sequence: TGTGCCAGCAGCTCTTGCCAGGGTCTATGTGGAAACACCATATATTTT. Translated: CASSSCQGLCGNTIYF.